This TCR beta chain was obtained from a study of identical twins listed by TCRdb under 2016. Broadly, across the study: To test whether fetal clonotypes persist, this study deep-sequenced TCR alpha and beta repertoires from monozygotic twins, from unrelated adults of various ages, and from cord blood. Replicate twin experiments were performed at different times using different library preparation protocols to rule out contamination.

Study-level results and caveats: In beta out-of-frame sequences, excess twin sharing was weaker, because having fewer shared sequences lowered the signal-to-noise ratio. Abundant cord blood beta clonotypes had fewer insertions, young adult naive repertoires showed a similar but weaker trend, and memory repertoires showed no such trend. Conclusions relied on cross-sectional statistical analysis, since the same donors could not be followed over many years. Out-of-frame TCR alpha sequences shared between twins showed an excess of low generation-probability sequences compared with coincidental sharing between unrelated individuals. Out-of-frame TCR alpha sharing in monozygotic twins was systematically underestimated by recombination models, whereas sharing between unrelated individuals was in agreement with the recombination models. Invariant T cells such as MAIT and iNKT could partly confound zero-insertion analyses, although diverse VJ usage argued against such confounding for most clonotypes.

Cut back by 4 bases and 4 bases, the V and J ends lie 11 bases apart. CDR1 and CDR2 (DFQATT, SNEGSKA) derive from the germline V gene (reference sequence). Taken from cysteine to phenylalanine, the CDR3 has 13 residues. The retained sequence is limited to the CDR3, 39 bases, with the frame set at the first base. With respect to this clonotype: This receptor's antigen is unknown. No much larger clone is present one base from it, and per-base qualities are unavailable.

The library was made by 5' RACE. The sequencer listed for this sample is Illumina HiSeq 2000. A universal primer binding site was introduced by template switching, and a unique molecular identifier was present in the final cDNA, enabling accurate counting of TCR cDNA molecules. Specific primers in the conserved constant-segment region were used to synthesize first-strand cDNA for TCR alpha and beta chains. To control for contamination, each cDNA library was double barcoded with a SMART-Mk sample barcode plus Illumina barcodes. Two successive PCR steps introduced TruSeq adapter sequences along with Illumina sample barcodes. The TCR alpha and beta cDNA libraries were sequenced on the Illumina HiSeq platform using custom primers. In the paper's pipeline: MiGEC processed the raw reads to extract unique molecular identifiers, while MiXCR was used to determine the CDR3 positions. For each individual, recombination models were inferred using an EM algorithm with the repgenHMM and IGoR tools. Shared clonotype analysis was performed with the tcR package in R, normalizing sharing by the product of cloneset sizes. To study raw recombination free of thymic and clonal selection effects, out-of-frame nonproductive sequences were analyzed. Through fastp at Q25 and MiXCR, TCRdb rebuilt clones from the public reads, retaining in-frame beta chains. Merged by CDR3 protein, the rows form single entries marked with the most common genes and DNA. Clone size and V and J calls follow TCRdb, not the original study. The sample table shows 200,000 to 250,000 distinct CDR3 sequences, and roughly an eighth are seen once. The top ten clones comprise under 4.5% of the sample.

Every donor in the study was a healthy Caucasian. The twin cohort comprised three pairs of female monozygotic twins, all aged roughly 18 to 29 years. Using Miltenyi CD45RO+ enrichment and human naive T-cell isolation kits, memory (CD45RO+) and naive T cells were isolated from PBMC. These same records also appear under a second study, on yellow fever vaccine responses in identical twins. The second paper further reports: The authors reported that the T cell response to vaccination in identical twins appeared partly convergent and partly personalized. In identical twins, the study followed T cell clones that responded to the vaccine with precision.

This TCR was sampled from a woman aged 18-29 years in good health. The chain couples TRBV20-1 to TRBJ2-1, with an unclear D gene assignment. Sequenced input: memory (CD45RO+) T cells sorted from blood. Interpreted using the paper, the cell subset or site label stands for: CD45RO+ enriched T cells. The nucleotides are TGCAGTGCTATTCGTGGAGAATACAATGAGCAGTTCTTC. It codes for CSAIRGEYNEQFF.